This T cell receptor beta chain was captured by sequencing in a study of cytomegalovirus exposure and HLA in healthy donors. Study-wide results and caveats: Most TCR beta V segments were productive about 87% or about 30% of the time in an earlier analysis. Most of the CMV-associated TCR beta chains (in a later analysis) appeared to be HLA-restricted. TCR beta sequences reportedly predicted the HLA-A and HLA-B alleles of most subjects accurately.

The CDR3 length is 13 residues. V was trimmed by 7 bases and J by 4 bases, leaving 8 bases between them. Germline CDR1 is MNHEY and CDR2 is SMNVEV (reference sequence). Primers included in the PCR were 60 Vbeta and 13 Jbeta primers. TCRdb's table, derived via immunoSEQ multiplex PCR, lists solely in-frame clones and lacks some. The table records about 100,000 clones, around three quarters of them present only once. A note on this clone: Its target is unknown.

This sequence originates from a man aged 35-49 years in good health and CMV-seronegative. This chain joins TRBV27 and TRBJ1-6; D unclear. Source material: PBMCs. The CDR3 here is CASTDGYNSPLHF. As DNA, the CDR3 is TGTGCCAGCACCGACGGGTATAATTCACCCCTCCACTTT.